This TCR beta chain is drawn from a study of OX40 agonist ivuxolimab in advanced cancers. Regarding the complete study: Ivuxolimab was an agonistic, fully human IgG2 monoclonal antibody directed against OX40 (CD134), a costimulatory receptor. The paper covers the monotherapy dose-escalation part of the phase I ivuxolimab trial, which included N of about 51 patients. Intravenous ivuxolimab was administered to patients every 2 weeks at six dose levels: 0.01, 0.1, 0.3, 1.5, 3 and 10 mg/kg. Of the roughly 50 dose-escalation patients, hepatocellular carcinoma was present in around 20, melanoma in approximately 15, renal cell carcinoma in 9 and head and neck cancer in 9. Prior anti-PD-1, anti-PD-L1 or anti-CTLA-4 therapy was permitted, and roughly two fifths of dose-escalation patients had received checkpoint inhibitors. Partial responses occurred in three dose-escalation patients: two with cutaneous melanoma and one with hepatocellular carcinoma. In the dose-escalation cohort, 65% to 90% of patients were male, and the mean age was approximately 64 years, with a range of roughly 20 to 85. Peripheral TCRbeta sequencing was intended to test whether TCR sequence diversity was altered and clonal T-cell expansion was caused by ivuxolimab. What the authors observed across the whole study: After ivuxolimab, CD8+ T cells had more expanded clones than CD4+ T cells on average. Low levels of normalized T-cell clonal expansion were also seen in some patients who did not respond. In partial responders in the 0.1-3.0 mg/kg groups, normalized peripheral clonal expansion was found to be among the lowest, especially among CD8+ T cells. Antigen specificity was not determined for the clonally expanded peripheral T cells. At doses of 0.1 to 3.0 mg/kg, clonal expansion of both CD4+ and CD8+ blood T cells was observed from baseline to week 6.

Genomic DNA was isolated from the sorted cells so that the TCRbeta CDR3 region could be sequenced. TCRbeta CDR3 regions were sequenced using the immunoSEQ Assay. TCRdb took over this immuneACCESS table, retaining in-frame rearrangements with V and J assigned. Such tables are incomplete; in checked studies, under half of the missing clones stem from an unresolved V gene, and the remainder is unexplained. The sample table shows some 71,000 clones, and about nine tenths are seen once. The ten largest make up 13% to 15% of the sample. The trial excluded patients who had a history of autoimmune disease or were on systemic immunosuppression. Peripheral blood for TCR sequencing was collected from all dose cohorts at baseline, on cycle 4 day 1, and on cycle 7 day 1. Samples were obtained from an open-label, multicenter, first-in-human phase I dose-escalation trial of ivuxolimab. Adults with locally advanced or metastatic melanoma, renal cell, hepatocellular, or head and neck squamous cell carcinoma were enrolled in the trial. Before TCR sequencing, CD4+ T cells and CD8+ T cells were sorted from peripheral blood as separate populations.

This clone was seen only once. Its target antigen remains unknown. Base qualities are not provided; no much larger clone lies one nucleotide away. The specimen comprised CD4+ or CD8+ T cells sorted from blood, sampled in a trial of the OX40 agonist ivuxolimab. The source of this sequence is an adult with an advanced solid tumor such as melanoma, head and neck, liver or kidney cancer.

For the CDR3, the sequence is CASSVRDRGPETQYF. The nucleotides are TGTGCCAGCAGCGTCCGGGACAGGGGGCCAGAGACCCAGTACTTC. The chain employs TRBV7-9 and TRBJ2-5, and TRBD1 matches 12 of the central bases. The CDR3 spans 15 residues, from the cysteine through the phenylalanine. Of all the DNA, just the CDR3 is kept, 45 bases in frame from base 1. The germline V gene (reference sequence) yields SEHNR for CDR1 and FQNEAQ for CDR2. V is trimmed back by 5 bases and J by 4 bases, and the junction contains 5 bases that no gene match accounts for.